These T cell receptor beta chains were read from a single sample in a study of blood T cell repertoires in COVID-19. Sequencing was performed with immunoSEQ multiplex PCR; in TCRdb, only in-frame clones are kept and a portion is missing. The top ten hold approximately 9.1% of the sample, which has 30,000 to 50,000 clones, around 85% seen once. The sample taken for sequencing was peripheral blood. Receptor source: a human donor in a cohort sampled during active COVID-19. The CDR3 runs from the conserved cysteine through the conserved F or W. Fields, in order: clone size, D gene, J gene, V gene, CDR3 DNA, CDR3 protein. D genes are given only for firm matches. Size is stated for part of the rows, as once, few or many counts, or as a class when the clone is expanded.

size: NA
D: TRBD2
J: TRBJ2-6
V: TRBV3-1/TRBV3-2
DNA: TGTGCCAGCAGCCAACGGGGGGGCTCTGGGGCCAACGTCCTGACTTTC
CDR3: CASSQRGGSGANVLTF

size: once
D: NA
J: TRBJ2-7
V: TRBV21-1
DNA: TGTGCCAGCAGGGGTGGCAGGGGGATGGACGAGCAGTACTTC
CDR3: CASRGGRGMDEQYF

size: NA
D: NA
J: TRBJ2-7
V: TRBV12-3/TRBV12-4
DNA: TGTGCCAGCGGTAGTCTTATTTACGAGCAGTACTTC
CDR3: CASGSLIYEQYF

size: NA
D: NA
J: TRBJ2-7
V: TRBV6-5
DNA: TGTGCCAGCAGTTACAACGCCAGGTGGTACGAGCAGTACTTC
CDR3: CASSYNARWYEQYF

size: NA
D: TRBD2
J: TRBJ2-1
V: TRBV5-1
DNA: TGCGCCAGCAGTTCAGGACTAGCGGGATACAATGAGCAGTTCTTC
CDR3: CASSSGLAGYNEQFF

size: NA
D: NA
J: TRBJ2-3
V: TRBV5-1
DNA: TGCGCCAGCAGCCCCGCGGCTAGCACAGATACGCAGTATTTT
CDR3: CASSPAASTDTQYF

size: NA
D: TRBD1
J: TRBJ2-7
V: TRBV7-2
DNA: TGTGCCAGCAGCTTAGGTGGGACAGGCTCCTACGAGCAGTACTTC
CDR3: CASSLGGTGSYEQYF

size: NA
D: NA
J: TRBJ1-1
V: TRBV30
DNA: TGTGCCTGGAGCCCACTCGGGACACCGAACACTGAAGCTTTCTTT
CDR3: CAWSPLGTPNTEAFF

size: NA
D: TRBD1
J: TRBJ1-1
V: TRBV7-9
DNA: TGTGCCAGCAGCTTAGGGACAGGGATCAACACTGAAGCTTTCTTT
CDR3: CASSLGTGINTEAFF

size: NA
D: NA
J: TRBJ2-3
V: TRBV11-2
DNA: TGTGCCAGCAGCCCCCACAGCTCACGCACAGATACGCAGTATTTT
CDR3: CASSPHSSRTDTQYF

size: NA
D: NA
J: TRBJ1-1
V: TRBV6-5
DNA: TGTGCCAGCAGTATAGGCATGCAGGGCCAGACTGAAGCTTTCTTT
CDR3: CASSIGMQGQTEAFF

size: once
D: NA
J: TRBJ1-5
V: TRBV6-5
DNA: TGTGCCAGCAACGGGAACACCGATCAGCCCCAGCATTTT
CDR3: CASNGNTDQPQHF

size: NA
D: NA
J: TRBJ2-1
V: TRBV30
DNA: TGTGCCTGGAGTGTTAGCGGAGTCCACAATGAGCAGTTCTTC
CDR3: CAWSVSGVHNEQFF

size: NA
D: NA
J: TRBJ2-7
V: TRBV20-1
DNA: TGCAGTGCTAGTAAGGGAGTCGACGAGCAGTACTTC
CDR3: CSASKGVDEQYF

size: NA
D: TRBD2
J: TRBJ2-7
V: TRBV6-1
DNA: TGTGCCAGCAGTGAACGGGCTAGCGGGGGGGGATCCTACGAGCAGTACTTC
CDR3: CASSERASGGGSYEQYF

size: NA
D: NA
J: TRBJ1-1
V: TRBV30
DNA: TGTGCCTGGAGTGATCCCCCGGTTATCTCAGCTTTCTTT
CDR3: CAWSDPPVISAFF

size: NA
D: NA
J: TRBJ1-3
V: TRBV19
DNA: TGTGCCAGCGGGAGCTTCTCTGGAAACACCATATATTTT
CDR3: CASGSFSGNTIYF

size: NA
D: NA
J: TRBJ1-4
V: TRBV19
DNA: TGTGCCAGTAGTAGACTCCTTACGACCCCGGTAGAGGGCCTGTTTTTT
CDR3: CASSRLLTTPVEGLFF

size: NA
D: TRBD1
J: TRBJ1-1
V: TRBV27
DNA: TGTGCCAGCAGTTCCCCCGGGACAGGGGCTCGAGTCACTGAAGCTTTCTTT
CDR3: CASSSPGTGARVTEAFF

size: NA
D: NA
J: TRBJ2-7
V: TRBV30
DNA: TGTGCCTGGGAGCGTGATCGGCGCGAGCAGTACTTC
CDR3: CAWERDRREQYF

size: NA
D: NA
J: TRBJ1-5
V: TRBV6-6
DNA: TGTGCCAGCCTCGGTCCCGGGAGTCAGCCCCAGCATTTT
CDR3: CASLGPGSQPQHF

size: once
D: NA
J: TRBJ2-2
V: TRBV9
DNA: TGTGCCAGCAGCGTAGGGGGACAGAACACCGGGGAGCTGTTTTTT
CDR3: CASSVGGQNTGELFF

size: NA
D: NA
J: TRBJ1-1
V: TRBV3-1/TRBV3-2
DNA: TGTGCCAGCAGCTATACAGGGAACACTGAAGCTTTCTTT
CDR3: CASSYTGNTEAFF

size: NA
D: NA
J: TRBJ2-7
V: TRBV10-3
DNA: TGTGCCATCAAACCAGGGGACGGACTCTACGAGCAGTACTTC
CDR3: CAIKPGDGLYEQYF

size: NA
D: NA
J: TRBJ1-2
V: TRBV4-3
DNA: TGCGCCAGCAGCCAAGATTGGGGGCAGGCCTATGGCTACACCTTC
CDR3: CASSQDWGQAYGYTF

size: NA
D: TRBD1
J: TRBJ2-1
V: TRBV6-5
DNA: TGTGCCAGCTTATCCACGGGACAGCTGTACAATGAGCAGTTCTTC
CDR3: CASLSTGQLYNEQFF

size: NA
D: NA
J: TRBJ2-5
V: TRBV5-1
DNA: TGCGCCAGCAGCTTGAGCCCGGAGGGGCACGGAGAGACCCAGTACTTC
CDR3: CASSLSPEGHGETQYF

size: NA
D: TRBD1
J: TRBJ1-1
V: TRBV29-1
DNA: TGCAGCGTTAGGACAGGAGGGAGCACTGAAGCTTTCTTT
CDR3: CSVRTGGSTEAFF

size: NA
D: TRBD2
J: TRBJ2-1
V: TRBV7-6
DNA: TGTGCCAGCAGCTTAGCGGGGGGGAACGTGTACAATGAGCAGTTCTTC
CDR3: CASSLAGGNVYNEQFF

size: NA
D: NA
J: TRBJ2-5
V: TRBV19
DNA: TGTGCCAGTACCATCCGTCCAGGGTCGGTGGAGACCCAGTACTTC
CDR3: CASTIRPGSVETQYF

size: NA
D: NA
J: TRBJ1-5
V: TRBV12-3/TRBV12-4
DNA: TGTGCCAGCAGTTTGGCTGAGCCCCAGCATTTT
CDR3: CASSLAEPQHF

size: NA
D: NA
J: TRBJ1-5
V: TRBV3-1/TRBV3-2
DNA: TGTGCCAGCAGCCAAGACTCGGTCCCTCAGCCCCAGCATTTT
CDR3: CASSQDSVPQPQHF

size: once
D: TRBD1
J: TRBJ2-5
V: TRBV27
DNA: TGTGCCAGCAGTACCCTAGGGGGCGCGGAGACCCAGTACTTC
CDR3: CASSTLGGAETQYF

size: NA
D: NA
J: TRBJ1-6
V: TRBV7-9
DNA: TGTGCCAGCAGCTTGTATCCCGGGGATTCACCCCTCCACTTT
CDR3: CASSLYPGDSPLHF

size: NA
D: NA
J: TRBJ2-7
V: TRBV9
DNA: TGTGCCAGCAGCGTCTGGGACTTCTCCTACGAGCAGTACTTC
CDR3: CASSVWDFSYEQYF

size: NA
D: TRBD1
J: TRBJ1-2
V: TRBV5-5
DNA: TGTGCCAGCAGCTTGGTGGGACAGGCCGTTAACTATGGCTACACCTTC
CDR3: CASSLVGQAVNYGYTF

size: once
D: NA
J: TRBJ2-1
V: TRBV25-1
DNA: TGTGCCAGCAGTGGACAGTCTCACTCCTACAATGAGCAGTTCTTC
CDR3: CASSGQSHSYNEQFF

size: once
D: NA
J: TRBJ2-7
V: TRBV19
DNA: TGTGCCAGTAGTATTGGAGATCTACACTCCTACGAGCAGTACTTC
CDR3: CASSIGDLHSYEQYF

size: NA
D: NA
J: TRBJ1-6
V: TRBV2
DNA: TGTGCCAGCAGCTTACAAAATTCACCCCTCCACTTT
CDR3: CASSLQNSPLHF

size: NA
D: TRBD1
J: TRBJ1-1
V: TRBV28
DNA: TGTGCCAGCAGTACCCCCGGGGACAGTGAAGCTTTCTTT
CDR3: CASSTPGDSEAFF

size: NA
D: TRBD1
J: TRBJ1-2
V: TRBV3-1/TRBV3-2
DNA: TGTGCCAGCAGCCAAGATCCTGGGACAGGGAATGGCTACACCTTC
CDR3: CASSQDPGTGNGYTF

size: NA
D: NA
J: TRBJ1-2
V: TRBV27
DNA: TGTGCCAGCAGTTATTTCGCGGGGGGAATTCGTGGCTACACCTTC
CDR3: CASSYFAGGIRGYTF

size: NA
D: NA
J: TRBJ1-2
V: TRBV18
DNA: TGTGCCAGCTCACCTATCAGGGACACAAAAGGGACTAACTATGGCTACACCTTC
CDR3: CASSPIRDTKGTNYGYTF

size: NA
D: TRBD2
J: TRBJ2-3
V: TRBV20-1
DNA: TGCAGTGCTAGTGGAGGAGAGCGGGGGGGCCGGGATACGCAGTATTTT
CDR3: CSASGGERGGRDTQYF

size: once
D: NA
J: TRBJ2-7
V: TRBV30
DNA: TGTGCCTGGAGTGTATCAGGCATCTACGAGCAGTACTTC
CDR3: CAWSVSGIYEQYF

size: NA
D: NA
J: TRBJ1-5
V: TRBV7-2
DNA: TGTGCCAGCAGCTTAGATAGCAGCAATCAGCCCCAGCATTTT
CDR3: CASSLDSSNQPQHF